One sample yielded the 8 T cell receptor beta chains listed below, sequenced in a study of T cell responses to AZD1222 COVID-19 vaccine. The protocol was immunoSEQ multiplex PCR, while the TCRdb copy is restricted to in-frame clones and leaves out a portion. The sample consists of 100,000 to 150,000 clones, more than 90% of them appearing once. Material: peripheral blood, obtained 28 days after the second AZD1222 dose. The receptors here all came from an adult who received the AZD1222 COVID-19 vaccine.

About this clone itself: Different DNA sequences within this sample yield the same CDR3. CDR3 sequence (DNA): TGTGCCAGCAGTTACTCCGGGTCCCCCTACGAGCAGTACTTC. Translating gives CASSYSGSPYEQYF. This chain links TRBV6-5 with TRBJ2-7; D is unclear. This CDR3 is built from 14 residues. Germline values: CDR1 MNHEY, CDR2 SVGAGI. The V and J ends lost 0 bases and 2 bases respectively, with 8 bases between them.

The V gene is TRBV3-1 (or the pseudogene TRBV3-2), the J gene TRBJ2-1; D is perhaps TRBD2 (6 bases). This CDR3 has 15 residues. Between the trimmed V and J ends, which lost 7 bases and 0 bases, there was a span of 13 bases. Germline assignment: CDR1 LGHDT and CDR2 YNNKEL (reference sequence). As DNA, the CDR3 is TGTGCCAGCACCACCTCCGGGAGCTCCTACAATGAGCAGTTCTTC. Amino acids: CASTTSGSSYNEQFF.

J is TRBJ1-2 and V is TRBV9, with TRBD1 identical over 8 bases. Germline loops: CDR1 SGDLS, CDR2 YYNGEE. The V gene end was trimmed by 4 bases and the J gene end by 4 bases; junction bases not matched to a gene: 6. This CDR3 comprises 14 residues. The CDR3 loop is CASSPYTGGYGYTF. The DNA of the CDR3 is TGTGCCAGCAGCCCTTATACAGGGGGCTATGGCTACACCTTC.

This clone was recorded once. This chain joins TRBV6-2 or TRBV6-3 and TRBJ1-5; D remains unclear. CDR1 is MNHEY, CDR2 SVGEGT, per germline. This CDR3 is 16 amino acids long. V gave up 3 bases and J gave up 2 bases, with 14 bases separating them. CDR3 protein: CASSYGFARGNQPQHF. The DNA for the CDR3 is TGTGCCAGCAGTTATGGCTTTGCGCGAGGCAATCAGCCCCAGCATTTT.

The V call is TRBV24-1, the J call TRBJ2-3, with D unclear. The CDR3 extends over 12 amino acids. Germline-derived CDR1 and CDR2 are KGHDR and SFDVKD. The ends were cut back, 4 bases at V and 0 bases at J, with 1 base in the middle. In nucleotides, the CDR3 is TGTGCCACCAGTGAGAGCACAGATACGCAGTATTTT. It is translated as CATSESTDTQYF.

This clone was counted a single time. The V gene is TRBV5-5, the J gene TRBJ1-1, with D unclear. Per germline, CDR1 SGHKS and CDR2 YYEKEE (reference sequence). V gave up 0 bases and J gave up 1 base, with 4 bases separating them. The CDR3 has 13 amino acids. The CDR3 is CASSLGSNTEAFF. The CDR3, as DNA: TGTGCCAGCAGCTTGGGATCGAACACTGAAGCTTTCTTT.

The V and J genes are TRBV18 and TRBJ1-3; D may be TRBD1 (5 bases). V was shortened by 1 base and J by 0 bases, with 7 bases between the two germline ends. The CDR3 sequence is 15 residues long. Germline assignment: CDR1 KGHSH and CDR2 LQKENI. In DNA, the CDR3 is TGTGCCAGCTCACCACGGGGGAGCTCTGGAAACACCATATATTTT. It codes for CASSPRGSSGNTIYF.

The genes are TRBV6-1 and TRBJ1-6; TRBD1 matches at 8 bases. From germline, CDR1 is MNHNS and CDR2 SASEGT. J gave up 9 bases and V 2 bases, and 15 bases lay outside the gene matches. CDR3 length equals 18 residues. CDR3 region: CASSEYNVGTGLGSPLHF. DNA for the CDR3: TGTGCCAGCAGTGAATATAACGTGGGGACAGGCTTAGGTTCACCCCTCCACTTT.